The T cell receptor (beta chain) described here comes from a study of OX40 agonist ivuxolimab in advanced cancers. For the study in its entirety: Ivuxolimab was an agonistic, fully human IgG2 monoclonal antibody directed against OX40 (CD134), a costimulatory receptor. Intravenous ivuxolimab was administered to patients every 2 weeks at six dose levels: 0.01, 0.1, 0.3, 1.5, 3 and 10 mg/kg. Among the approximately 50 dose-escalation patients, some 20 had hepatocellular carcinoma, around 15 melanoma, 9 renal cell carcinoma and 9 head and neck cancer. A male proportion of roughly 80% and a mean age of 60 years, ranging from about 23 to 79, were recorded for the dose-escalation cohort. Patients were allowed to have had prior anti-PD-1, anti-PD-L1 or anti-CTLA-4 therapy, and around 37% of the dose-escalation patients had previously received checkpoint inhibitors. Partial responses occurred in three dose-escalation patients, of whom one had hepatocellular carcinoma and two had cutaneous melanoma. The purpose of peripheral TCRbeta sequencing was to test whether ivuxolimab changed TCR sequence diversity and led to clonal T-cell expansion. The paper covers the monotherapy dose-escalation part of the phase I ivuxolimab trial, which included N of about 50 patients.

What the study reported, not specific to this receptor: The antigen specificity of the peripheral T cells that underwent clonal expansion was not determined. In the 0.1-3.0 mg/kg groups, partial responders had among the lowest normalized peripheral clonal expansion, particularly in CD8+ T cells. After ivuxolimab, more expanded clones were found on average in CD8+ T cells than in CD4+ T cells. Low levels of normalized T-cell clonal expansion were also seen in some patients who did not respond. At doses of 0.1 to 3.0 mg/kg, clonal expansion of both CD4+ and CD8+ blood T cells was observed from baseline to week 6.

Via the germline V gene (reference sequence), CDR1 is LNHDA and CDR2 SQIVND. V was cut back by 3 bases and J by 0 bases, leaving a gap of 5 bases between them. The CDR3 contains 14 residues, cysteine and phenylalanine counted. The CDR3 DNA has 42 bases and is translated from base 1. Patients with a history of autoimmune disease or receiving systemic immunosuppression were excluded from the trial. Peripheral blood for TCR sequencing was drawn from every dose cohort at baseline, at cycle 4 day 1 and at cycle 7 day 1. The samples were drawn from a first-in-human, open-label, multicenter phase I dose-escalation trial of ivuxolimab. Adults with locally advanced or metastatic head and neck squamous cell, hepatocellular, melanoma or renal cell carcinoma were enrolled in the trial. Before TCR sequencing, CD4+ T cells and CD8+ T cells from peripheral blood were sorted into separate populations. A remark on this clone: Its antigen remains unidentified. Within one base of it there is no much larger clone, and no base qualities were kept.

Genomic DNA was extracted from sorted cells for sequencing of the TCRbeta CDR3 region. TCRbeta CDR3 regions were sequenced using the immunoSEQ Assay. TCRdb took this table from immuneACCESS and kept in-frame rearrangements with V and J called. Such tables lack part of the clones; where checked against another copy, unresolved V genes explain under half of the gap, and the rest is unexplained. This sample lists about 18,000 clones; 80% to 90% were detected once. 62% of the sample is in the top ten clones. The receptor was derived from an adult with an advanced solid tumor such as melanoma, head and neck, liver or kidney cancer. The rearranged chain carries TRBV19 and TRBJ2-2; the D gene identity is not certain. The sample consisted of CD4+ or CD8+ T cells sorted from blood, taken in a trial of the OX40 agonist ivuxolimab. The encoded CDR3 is CASSMWTNTGELFF. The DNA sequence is TGTGCCAGTAGTATGTGGACGAACACCGGGGAGCTGTTTTTT.